These T cell receptor beta chains were read from a single sample in a study of CD8 T cells in Susac syndrome. MiXCR was run by TCRdb on the immunoSEQ multiplex PCR reads, yielding one entry per CDR3 protein. The table has around 280,000 distinct CDR3 sequences, about 91% seen once. Sequencing was performed on CD4+ T cells from PBMCs. The source is a human donor with multiple sclerosis. CDR3s include the opening cysteine and the closing phenylalanine or tryptophan.

TRBJ2-5	14	TRBV20-1	CSARSSGVAETQYF
TRBJ2-3	13	TRBV7-2	CASSGGLRDTQYF
TRBJ2-7	12	TRBV5-1	CASSGENYEQYF
TRBJ1-2	14	TRBV5-6	CASSRLRWSGGYTF
TRBJ2-7	16	TRBV20-1	CSARDAAQGGGAEQYF
TRBJ2-6	15	TRBV5-1	CASSYQGAGANVLTF
TRBJ2-1	15	TRBV3-1	CASSQDRISGTKQFF
TRBJ2-4	18	TRBV4-2	CASSHPPTSGDSKNIQYF
TRBJ2-5	14	TRBV7-2	CASSPSTGPGTQYF
TRBJ2-4	15	TRBV7-9	CASSLTGHHLEVQYF
TRBJ2-1	14	TRBV7-8	CASSLVRLVNEQFF
TRBJ2-7	14	TRBV20-1	CSAAVQTRPDEQYF
TRBJ2-1	17	TRBV4-1	CASSPWGVGASYNEQFF
TRBJ2-3	18	TRBV7-8	CASSLARAGGPGTDTQYF
TRBJ1-3	16	TRBV6-5	CASSYSLGVGGNTIYF
TRBJ2-5	14	TRBV11-2	CASSLVAGIETQYF
TRBJ2-5	14	TRBV2	CASSPTSVRETQYF